Below, one T cell receptor beta chain is given with its context. Ten or more counts support this clonotype. Its antigen has not been determined. Per-base qualities were not stored, and no clone one base away is much larger. The CDR3 measures 20 amino acids from cysteine to phenylalanine. Only the CDR3 region is kept as DNA, spanning 60 bases read in frame from base 1. Trimming costs V 1 base and J 3 bases, and their ends lie 25 bases apart. In the germline V gene, CDR1 corresponds to MGHDK and CDR2 to SYGVNS. A patient counted as having stable Graves' hyperthyroidism if no progression to ophthalmopathy occurred over 18 months of follow-up. Hyperthyroidism patients were newly diagnosed, with disease duration under 2 months, and aged 18 to 65 years. Exclusion was applied to patients with uncontrolled infections, other autoimmune diseases, pregnancy or lactation. Clinical symptoms, serum thyroxine and TRAb, thyroid ultrasound, and orbital computed tomography formed the basis for the diagnoses. PBMCs were separated from under 12 ml of fresh peripheral blood using Ficoll-Paque density gradient centrifugation. Total RNA was extracted with Trizol reagent, and quality was checked on an Agilent 2100 Bioanalyzer.

The TCR beta CDR3 regions were amplified from RNA transcripts. For the first round of RT-PCR on the TCR CDR3, the HTBI primer set was used together with the Qiagen OneStep RT-PCR kit. A second multiplex PCR round built the libraries, followed by size selection and purification. Sequencing of the libraries was done on an Illumina HiSeq2000 using paired-end 100 bp reads. In the paper's pipeline: SOAPnuke was used to process the raw data, removing reads that contained adapters or uncalled bases, had a mean Phred below 15, or lacked an exact match to the constant primer or identifier. High-quality paired reads were merged using COPE v1.2.5, and each unique nucleotide sequence was defined as a clonotype. MiTCR v1.1 was used to align clonotypes to the IMGT TRBV, TRBD and TRBJ reference segments. Analysis was restricted to V-J combinations with a frequency above 0.0001, which covered 99% to 99.2% of repertoires. A TCS score was defined as the ratio between F50 (clonal expansion) and ExV (chaos), using BLOSUM62-based TCRdist between CDR3 peptides within each V-J. Welch's t-statistics and random forest reduced just over 500 V-J features to 13, which were used in a naive Bayes classifier (R e1071). The public reads were run again by TCRdb, first through fastp at Q25 and then through MiXCR, and only productive beta chains were kept. Each CDR3 protein gets just one entry, which takes the most common genes and DNA from the rows behind it. These V and J calls derive from TCRdb rather than the authors' analysis. The sample table contains hundreds of thousands of distinct CDR3 sequences; only one count was recorded for less than 15% of them. The ten top clones hold 9.5% to 13% of the sample.

These data come from a study of T cells in Graves' hyperthyroidism and ophthalmopathy (dated by TCRdb to the late 2010s). Study-level background: Peripheral blood was sampled at the time of initial diagnosis, prior to any treatment. Following sampling, methimazole starting at 30 mg daily was given to hyperthyroidism patients, and high-dose intravenous methylprednisolone was given to ophthalmopathy patients. The 85 to 100 discovery patients were divided at random into training and test sets in a 7:3 ratio. The paper describes TCR Vbeta CDR3 sequencing of around 130 peripheral blood samples, made up of 43 ophthalmopathy patients, some 80 hyperthyroidism patients and 17 progressor patients. To identify TCR V-J signatures that set the groups apart, the researchers used a discovery cohort of more than 95 patients, made up of about 44 with Graves' ophthalmopathy and some 60 with stable Graves' hyperthyroidism. The study also compared thyroid tissue and blood T-cell repertoires from a handful of Graves' hyperthyroidism patients. Whether ophthalmopathy could be predicted prospectively was tested in an independent validation cohort made up of under 20 hyperthyroidism patients plus 17 patients who later progressed to ophthalmopathy.

Beyond this particular receptor, the publication reports: No statistical method was used to fix the sample size in advance, and group allocation was not hidden from the investigators. In validation, progression to ophthalmopathy was predicted by the model with 70.59% sensitivity and 72% to 80% specificity, a median of approximately 6.5 months before onset. A model built on a 13 V-J signature distinguished ophthalmopathy from stable hyperthyroidism, reaching roughly 88% sensitivity and about 81% specificity in cross-validation and 80%/75% in testing. Most expanded thyroid clonotypes (frequency above 0.001) were also detected in blood, a finding suggesting that blood repertoires may reflect thyroid immune responses.

The chain joins TRBV25-1 to TRBJ1-5; the D gene cannot be resolved reliably. The source is a woman under 30 with Graves' hyperthyroidism. Sequenced: blood. The nucleotide sequence is TGTGCCAGCAGTGAATGCGTGCCACGTCGACCAACCAATTTCAATCAGCCCCAGCATTTT. Its coded protein is CASSECVPRRPTNFNQPQHF.